These 7 T cell receptor beta chains came from one sample sequenced in a study of lymphopenia after photon versus proton radiotherapy (dated by TCRdb to between 2018 and 2020). Libraries were made using the immunoSEQ multiplex PCR assay. TCRdb retrieved this table from immuneACCESS and kept in-frame rearrangements only. Not all clones are present; in checked studies, unresolved V genes account for under half, and no reason is known for the remainder. In this sample the table shows 50,000 to 70,000 clones, around 87% of which occur a single time. The ten largest clones take up roughly 13% of the sample. Sequenced here: peripheral blood, sampled from a patient treated with proton-based radiotherapy. The receptors were gathered from a man at least 80 years old with esophageal cancer.

The J gene is TRBJ1-1, the V gene TRBV19; D call uncertain. The CDR3 consists of 14 residues. Germline V CDR1 and CDR2: LNHDA, SQIVND (reference sequence). Trimming removed 0 bases at V and 3 bases at J, with 8 bases between. The CDR3 sequence: CASSIDGRDTEAFF. DNA for the CDR3: TGTGCCAGTAGTATAGACGGTAGAGACACTGAAGCTTTCTTT.

The gene calls are TRBV5-5 and TRBJ2-4; D might be TRBD1 or TRBD2, each matching 5 bases. The CDR3 totals 13 residues. The V and J ends lost 6 bases and 5 bases respectively, with 12 bases between them. Germline CDR1 and CDR2: SGHKS and YYEKEE (reference sequence). For the CDR3, the DNA is TGTGCCAGCATTAGGCAGGGACAAAACATTCAGTACTTC. It yields the protein CASIRQGQNIQYF.

This chain connects TRBV28 to TRBJ2-2; D gene ambiguous. V was pared by 6 bases and J by 7 bases, with 18 bases between. Germline values: CDR1 MDHEN, CDR2 SYDVKM. The CDR3 sequence is 15 residues long. This CDR3 reads CASSLPGISDGELFF. The CDR3 bases are TGTGCCAGCAGCCTCCCAGGAATATCTGACGGGGAGCTGTTTTTT.

This clone was counted once. The chain couples TRBV19 to TRBJ2-7; 8 bases are a match to TRBD2. The CDR3 sequence is 14 residues long. V shed 5 bases and J 4 bases; nucleotides not matched to a gene: 7. Germline CDR1 LNHDA, CDR2 SQIVND (reference sequence). CDR3 nucleotide sequence: TGTGCCAGTAGTTTCGGGGGGGGCCGATACGAGCAGTACTTC. Translating gives CASSFGGGRYEQYF.

This chain joins TRBV19 and TRBJ1-4; 9 bases line up with TRBD1. CDR3 size: 13 residues. Trimming removed 6 bases from V and 7 bases from J; junction bases left unmatched: 3. Germline V gene data show CDR1 as LNHDA and CDR2 as SQIVND (reference sequence). This CDR3 reads CASRKDRGEKLFF. For the CDR3, the DNA is TGTGCCAGTAGGAAGGACAGGGGTGAAAAACTGTTTTTT.

The rearrangement links TRBV7-9 to TRBJ2-7; no firm D call. The CDR3 loop spans 12 amino acids. V was trimmed by 3 bases and J by 1 base, leaving 4 bases between them. Germline CDR1 and CDR2: SEHNR and FQNEAQ (reference sequence). The CDR3: CASSFSSYEQYF. Written as DNA, the CDR3 is TGTGCCAGCAGCTTTAGTTCCTACGAGCAGTACTTC.

CDR3 in amino acids: CASSRTSGGATDTQYF. The CDR3, as DNA: TGTGCCAGCAGCCGAACTAGCGGGGGGGCCACAGATACGCAGTATTTT. This rearrangement joins TRBV7-2 to TRBJ2-3, with TRBD2 matching over 13 bases. Per the germline V gene, CDR1 is SGHTA and CDR2 is FQGNSA. The CDR3 runs 16 residues. Trimming cost V 5 bases and J 2 bases; bases outside gene matches: 4.